This T cell receptor (beta chain) appears in the sequencing data of a study of a mutant IDH1 vaccine in newly diagnosed glioma. Study results and limitations: Pseudoprogression showed no apparent link to changes in top peripheral T cell clonotypes.

Deletions cut 0 bases from V and 7 bases from J, with 11 bases between. Germline V gives CDR1 SGHNT, CDR2 YYREEE (reference sequence). The CDR3 sequence is 13 residues long. Sequencing was performed with immunoSEQ multiplex PCR; in TCRdb, only in-frame clones are kept and a portion is missing. Of about 13,000 clones listed, roughly four fifths are singletons. As to this clone: The antigen remains unidentified.

Time point described: week 47, end of study. The vaccine gave 300 ug of a 20-mer mutant IDH1 peptide subcutaneously per dose. The sample here was PBMCs, taken from a glioma patient whose treatment included an IDH1 peptide vaccine. The V and J genes are TRBV5-4 and TRBJ2-7; D tentatively fits TRBD1 or TRBD2 (5 bases each). This clonotype was sampled from a woman in her thirties or forties with glioma. CDR3 in DNA: TGTGCCAGCAGCTTGGTGGGGGATGGGGAGCAGTACTTC. Its translation: CASSLVGDGEQYF.